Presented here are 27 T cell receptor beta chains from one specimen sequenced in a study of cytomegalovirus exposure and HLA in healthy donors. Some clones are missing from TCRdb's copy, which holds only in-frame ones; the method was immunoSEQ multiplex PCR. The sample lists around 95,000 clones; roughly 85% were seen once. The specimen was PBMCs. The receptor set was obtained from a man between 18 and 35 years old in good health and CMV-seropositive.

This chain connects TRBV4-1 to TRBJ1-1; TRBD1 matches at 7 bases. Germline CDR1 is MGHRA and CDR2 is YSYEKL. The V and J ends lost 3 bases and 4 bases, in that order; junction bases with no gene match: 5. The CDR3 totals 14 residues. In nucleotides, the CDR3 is TGCGCCAGCAGCCAGCCAGGGGGTCCCACTGAAGCTTTCTTT. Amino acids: CASSQPGGPTEAFF.

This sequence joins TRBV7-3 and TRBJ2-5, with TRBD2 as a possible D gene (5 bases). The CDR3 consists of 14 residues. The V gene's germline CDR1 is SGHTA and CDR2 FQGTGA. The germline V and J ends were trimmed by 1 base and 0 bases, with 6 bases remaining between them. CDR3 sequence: CASSLNGDQETQYF. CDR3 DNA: TGTGCCAGCAGCTTAAACGGGGACCAAGAGACCCAGTACTTC.

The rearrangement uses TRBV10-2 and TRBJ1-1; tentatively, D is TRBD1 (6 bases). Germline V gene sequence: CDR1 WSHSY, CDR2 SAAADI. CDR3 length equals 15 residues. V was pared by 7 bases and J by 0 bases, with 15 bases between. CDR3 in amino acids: CASNAMGQLNTEAFF. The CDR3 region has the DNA TGCGCCAGCAATGCGATGGGACAACTGAACACTGAAGCTTTCTTT.

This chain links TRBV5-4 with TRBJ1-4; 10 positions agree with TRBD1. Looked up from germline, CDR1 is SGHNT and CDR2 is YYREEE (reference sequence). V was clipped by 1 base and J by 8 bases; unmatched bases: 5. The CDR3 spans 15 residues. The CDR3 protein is CASSLYDRGREKLFF. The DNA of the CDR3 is TGTGCCAGCAGCTTGTACGACAGGGGGCGGGAAAAACTGTTTTTT. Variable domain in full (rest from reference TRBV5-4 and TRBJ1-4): ETGVTQSPTHLIKTRGQQVTLRCSSQSGHNTVSWYQQALGQGPQFIFQYYREEENGRGNFPPRFSGLQFPNYSSELNVNALELDDSALYLCASSLYDRGREKLFFGSGTQLSVL.

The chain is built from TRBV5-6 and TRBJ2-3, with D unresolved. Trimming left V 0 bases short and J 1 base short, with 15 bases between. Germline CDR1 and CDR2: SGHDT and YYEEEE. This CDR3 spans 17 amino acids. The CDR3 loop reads CASSLGGQARRTDTQYF. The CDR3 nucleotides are TGTGCCAGCAGCTTGGGTGGGCAGGCCCGGCGCACAGATACGCAGTATTTT.

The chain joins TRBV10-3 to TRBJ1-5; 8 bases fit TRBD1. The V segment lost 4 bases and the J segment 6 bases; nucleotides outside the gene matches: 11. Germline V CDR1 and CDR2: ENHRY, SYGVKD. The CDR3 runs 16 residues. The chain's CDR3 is CAISGGTGLRGQPQHF. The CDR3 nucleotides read TGTGCCATCAGTGGGGGGACAGGACTGCGAGGTCAGCCCCAGCATTTT.

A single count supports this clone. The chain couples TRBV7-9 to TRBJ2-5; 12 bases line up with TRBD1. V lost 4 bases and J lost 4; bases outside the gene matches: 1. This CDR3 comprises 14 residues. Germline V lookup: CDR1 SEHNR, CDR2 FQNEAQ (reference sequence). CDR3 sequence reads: CASSWDRGRETQYF. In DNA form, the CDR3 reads TGTGCCAGCAGCTGGGACAGGGGGCGAGAGACCCAGTACTTC.

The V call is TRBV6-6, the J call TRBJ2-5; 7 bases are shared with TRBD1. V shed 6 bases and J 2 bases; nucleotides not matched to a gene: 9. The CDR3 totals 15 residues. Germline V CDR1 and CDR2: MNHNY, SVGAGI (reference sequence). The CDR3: CASSRVPGQQETQYF. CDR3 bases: TGTGCCAGCAGCCGAGTGCCGGGACAGCAAGAGACCCAGTACTTC.

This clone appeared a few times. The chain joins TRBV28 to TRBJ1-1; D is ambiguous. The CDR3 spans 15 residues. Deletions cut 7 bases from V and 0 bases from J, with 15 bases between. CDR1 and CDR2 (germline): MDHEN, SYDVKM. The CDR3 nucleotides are TGTGCCAGCACTCTTGGAGTTATGGTGAACACTGAAGCTTTCTTT. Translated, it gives CASTLGVMVNTEAFF.

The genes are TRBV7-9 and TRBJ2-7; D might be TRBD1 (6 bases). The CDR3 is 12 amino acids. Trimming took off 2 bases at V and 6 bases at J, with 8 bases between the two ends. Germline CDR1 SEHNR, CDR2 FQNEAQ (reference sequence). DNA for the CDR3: TGTGCCAGCAGCTTATCCAGGGGCGAGCAGTACGTC. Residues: CASSLSRGEQYV.

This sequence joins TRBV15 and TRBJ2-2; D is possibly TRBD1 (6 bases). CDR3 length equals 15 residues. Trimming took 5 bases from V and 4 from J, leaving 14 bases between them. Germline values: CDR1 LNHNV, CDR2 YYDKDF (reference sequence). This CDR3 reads CATSGKGVGTGELFF. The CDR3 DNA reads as TGTGCCACCAGCGGTAAGGGGGTCGGCACCGGGGAGCTGTTTTTT.

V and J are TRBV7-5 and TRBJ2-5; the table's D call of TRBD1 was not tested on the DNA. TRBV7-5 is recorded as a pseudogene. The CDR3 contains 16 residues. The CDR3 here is CVRSPHRDRVKETQYF. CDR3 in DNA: TGTGTCAGAAGCCCTCACCGAGACAGGGTAAAAGAGACCCAGTACTTC.

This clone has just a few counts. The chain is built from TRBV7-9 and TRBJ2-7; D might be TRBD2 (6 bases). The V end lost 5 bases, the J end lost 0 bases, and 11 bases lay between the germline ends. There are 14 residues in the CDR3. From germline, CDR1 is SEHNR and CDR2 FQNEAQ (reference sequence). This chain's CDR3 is CASSLPTSSYEQYF. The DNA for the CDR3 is TGTGCCAGCAGCCTCCCGACTAGCTCCTACGAGCAGTACTTC.

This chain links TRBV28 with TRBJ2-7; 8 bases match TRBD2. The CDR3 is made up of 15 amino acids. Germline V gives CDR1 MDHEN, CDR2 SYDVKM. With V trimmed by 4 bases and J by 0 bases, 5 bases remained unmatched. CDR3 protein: CASSSPGGASYEQYF. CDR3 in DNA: TGTGCCAGCAGTTCCCCGGGGGGGGCCTCCTACGAGCAGTACTTC.

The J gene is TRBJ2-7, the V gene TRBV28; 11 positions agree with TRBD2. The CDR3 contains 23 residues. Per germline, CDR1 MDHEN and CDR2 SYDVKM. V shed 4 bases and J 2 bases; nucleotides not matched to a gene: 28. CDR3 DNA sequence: TGTGCCAGCAGTTCGGATCATACGACTAGCGGGGCGACACGAACGGAACGAGCCTACGAGCAGTACGTC. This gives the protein CASSSDHTTSGATRTERAYEQYV.

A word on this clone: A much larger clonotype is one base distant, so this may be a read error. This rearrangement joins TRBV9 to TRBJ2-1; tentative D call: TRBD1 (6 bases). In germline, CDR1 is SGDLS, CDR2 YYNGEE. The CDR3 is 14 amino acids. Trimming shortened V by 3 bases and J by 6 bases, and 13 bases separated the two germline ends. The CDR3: CASSAYGTRNEQFF. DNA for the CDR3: TGTGCCAGCAGCGCATACGGGACACGCAATGAGCAGTTCTTC.

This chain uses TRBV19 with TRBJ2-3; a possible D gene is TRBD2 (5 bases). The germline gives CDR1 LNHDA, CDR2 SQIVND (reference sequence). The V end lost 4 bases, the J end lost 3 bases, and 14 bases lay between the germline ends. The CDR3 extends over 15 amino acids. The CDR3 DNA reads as TGTGCCAGTAGTACCGGATCGGGGAAGACAGATACGCAGTATTTT. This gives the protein CASSTGSGKTDTQYF.

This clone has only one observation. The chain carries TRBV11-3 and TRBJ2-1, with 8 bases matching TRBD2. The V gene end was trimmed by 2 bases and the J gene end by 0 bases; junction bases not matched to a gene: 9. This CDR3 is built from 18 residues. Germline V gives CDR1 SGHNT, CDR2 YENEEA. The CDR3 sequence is CASSLSSTSDSSYNEQFF. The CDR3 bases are TGTGCCAGCAGCTTATCTTCGACTAGCGACAGCTCCTACAATGAGCAGTTCTTC.

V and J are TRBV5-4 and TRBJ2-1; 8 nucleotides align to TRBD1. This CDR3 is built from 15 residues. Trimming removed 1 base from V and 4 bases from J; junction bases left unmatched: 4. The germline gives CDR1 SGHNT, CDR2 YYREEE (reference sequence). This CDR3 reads CASSLSGGAYNEQFF. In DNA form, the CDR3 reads TGTGCCAGCAGCTTGTCAGGGGGCGCTTACAATGAGCAGTTCTTC.

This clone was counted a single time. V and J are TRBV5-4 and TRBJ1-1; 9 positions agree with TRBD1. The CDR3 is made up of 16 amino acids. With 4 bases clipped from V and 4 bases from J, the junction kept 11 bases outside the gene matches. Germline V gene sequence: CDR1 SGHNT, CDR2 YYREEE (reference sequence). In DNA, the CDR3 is TGTGCCAGCAGCCCTCTTACCGGGACAGGGATCACTGAAGCTTTCTTT. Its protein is CASSPLTGTGITEAFF.

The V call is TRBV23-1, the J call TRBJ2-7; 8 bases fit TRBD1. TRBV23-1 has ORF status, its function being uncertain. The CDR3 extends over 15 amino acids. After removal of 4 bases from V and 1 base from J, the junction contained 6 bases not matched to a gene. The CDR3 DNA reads TGCGCCAGCAGTCCCCGGACAGGGACGTCCTACGAGCAGTACTTC. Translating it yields CASSPRTGTSYEQYF.

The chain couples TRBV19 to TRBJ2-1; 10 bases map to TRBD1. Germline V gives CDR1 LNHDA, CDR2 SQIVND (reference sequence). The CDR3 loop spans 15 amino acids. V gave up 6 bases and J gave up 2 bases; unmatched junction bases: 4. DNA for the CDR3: TGTGCCAGTAGCCGGGACAGGGGTCCCTACAATGAGCAGTTCTTC. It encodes CASSRDRGPYNEQFF. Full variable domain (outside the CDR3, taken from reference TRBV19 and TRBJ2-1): DGGITQSPKYLFRKEGQNVTLSCEQNLNHDAMYWYRQDPGQGLRLIYYSQIVNDFQKGDIAEGYSVSREKKESFPLTVTSAQKNPTAFYLCASSRDRGPYNEQFFGPGTRLTVL.

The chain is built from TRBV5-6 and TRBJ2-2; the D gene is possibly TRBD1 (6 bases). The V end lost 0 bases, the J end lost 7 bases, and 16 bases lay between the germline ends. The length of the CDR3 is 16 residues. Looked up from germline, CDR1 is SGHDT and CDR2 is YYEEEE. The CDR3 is CASSLAGATLIGELFF. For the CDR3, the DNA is TGTGCCAGCAGCTTGGCAGGGGCCACCTTAATCGGGGAGCTGTTTTTT.

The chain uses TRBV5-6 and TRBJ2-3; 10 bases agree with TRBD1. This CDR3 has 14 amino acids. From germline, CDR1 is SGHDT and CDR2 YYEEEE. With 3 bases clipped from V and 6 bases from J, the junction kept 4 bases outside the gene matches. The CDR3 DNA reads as TGTGCCAGCAGCTCCGGGACAGGGGTGGATACGCAGTATTTT. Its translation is CASSSGTGVDTQYF.

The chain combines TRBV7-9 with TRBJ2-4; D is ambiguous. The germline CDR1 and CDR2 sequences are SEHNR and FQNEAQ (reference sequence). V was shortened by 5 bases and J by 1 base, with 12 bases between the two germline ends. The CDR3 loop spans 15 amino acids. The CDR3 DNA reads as TGTGCCAGCAGCGCTTTCACCGGGGCCAAAAACATTCAGTACTTC. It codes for CASSAFTGAKNIQYF. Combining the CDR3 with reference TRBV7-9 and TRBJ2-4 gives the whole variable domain DTGVSQNPRHKITKRGQNVTFRCDPISEHNRLYWYRQTLGQGPEFLTYFQNEAQLEKSRLLSDRFSAERPKGSFSTLEIQRTEQGDSAMYLCASSAFTGAKNIQYFGAGTRLSVL.

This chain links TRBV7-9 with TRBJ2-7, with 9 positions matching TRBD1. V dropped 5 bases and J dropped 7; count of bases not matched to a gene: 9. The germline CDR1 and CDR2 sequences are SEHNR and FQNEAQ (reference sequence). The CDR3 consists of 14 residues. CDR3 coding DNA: TGTGCCAGCAGCCGGGGACAGGGCTTGGGGGAGCAGTACGTC. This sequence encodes CASSRGQGLGEQYV.

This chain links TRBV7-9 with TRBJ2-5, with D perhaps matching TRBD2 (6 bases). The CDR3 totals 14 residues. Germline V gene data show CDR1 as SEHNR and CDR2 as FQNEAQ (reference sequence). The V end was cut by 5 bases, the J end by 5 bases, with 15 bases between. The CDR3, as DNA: TGTGCCAGCAGCCAACCGATCCGGGAGGAGACCCAGTACTTC. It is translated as CASSQPIREETQYF.